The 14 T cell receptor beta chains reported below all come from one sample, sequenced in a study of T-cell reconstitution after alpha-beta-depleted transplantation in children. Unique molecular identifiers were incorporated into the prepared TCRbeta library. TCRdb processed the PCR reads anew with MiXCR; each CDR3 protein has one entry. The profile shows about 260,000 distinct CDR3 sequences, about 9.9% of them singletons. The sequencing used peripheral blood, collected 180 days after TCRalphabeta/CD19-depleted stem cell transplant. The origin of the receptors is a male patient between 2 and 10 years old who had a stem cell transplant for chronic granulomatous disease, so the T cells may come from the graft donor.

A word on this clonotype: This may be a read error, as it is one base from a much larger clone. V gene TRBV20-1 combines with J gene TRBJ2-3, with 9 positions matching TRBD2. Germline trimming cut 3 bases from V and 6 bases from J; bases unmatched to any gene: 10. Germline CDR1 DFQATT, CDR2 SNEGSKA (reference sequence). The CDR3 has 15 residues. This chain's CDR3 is CSASSSGTGWDTQYF. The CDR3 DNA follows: TGCAGTGCTAGTTCTAGCGGGACCGGTTGGGATACGCAGTATTTT.

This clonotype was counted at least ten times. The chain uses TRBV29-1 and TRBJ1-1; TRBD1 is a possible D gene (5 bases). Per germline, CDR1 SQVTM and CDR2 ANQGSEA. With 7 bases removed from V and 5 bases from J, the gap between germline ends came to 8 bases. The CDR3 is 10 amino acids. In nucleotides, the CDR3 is TGCAGCGCCTCAGGGACTGAAGCTTTCTTT. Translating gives CSASGTEAFF.

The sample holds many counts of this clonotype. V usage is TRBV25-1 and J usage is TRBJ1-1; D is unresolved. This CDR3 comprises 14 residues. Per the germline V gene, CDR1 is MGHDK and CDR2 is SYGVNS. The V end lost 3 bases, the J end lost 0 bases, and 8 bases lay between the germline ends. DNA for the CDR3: TGTGCCAGCAGTGACCACAGACTGAACACTGAAGCTTTCTTT. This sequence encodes CASSDHRLNTEAFF.

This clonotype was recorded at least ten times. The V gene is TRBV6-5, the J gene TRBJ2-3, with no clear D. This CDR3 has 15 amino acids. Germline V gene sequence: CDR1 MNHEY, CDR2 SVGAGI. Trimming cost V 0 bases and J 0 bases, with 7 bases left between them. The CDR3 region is CASSYSPGSTDTQYF. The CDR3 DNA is TGTGCCAGCAGTTACTCCCCGGGCAGCACAGATACGCAGTATTTT.

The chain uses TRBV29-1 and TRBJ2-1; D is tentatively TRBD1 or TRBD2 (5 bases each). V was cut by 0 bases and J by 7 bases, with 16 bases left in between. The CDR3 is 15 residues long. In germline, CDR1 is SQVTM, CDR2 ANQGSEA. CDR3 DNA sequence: TGCAGCGTTGAAGAGGGACCTTCCACAGGAAATGAGCAGTTCTTC. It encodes CSVEEGPSTGNEQFF.

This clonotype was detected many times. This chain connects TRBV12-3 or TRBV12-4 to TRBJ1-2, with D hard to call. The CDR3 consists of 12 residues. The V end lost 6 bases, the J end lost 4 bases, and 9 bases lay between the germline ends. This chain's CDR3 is CASRLSGYGYTF. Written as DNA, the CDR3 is TGTGCCAGCAGGCTTTCGGGCTATGGCTACACCTTC.

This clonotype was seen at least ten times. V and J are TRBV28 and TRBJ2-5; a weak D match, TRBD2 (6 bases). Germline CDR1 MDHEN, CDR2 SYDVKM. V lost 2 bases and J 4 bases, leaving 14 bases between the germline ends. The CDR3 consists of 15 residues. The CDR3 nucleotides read TGTGCCAGCAGTTTAGGACTACGTGGGAGAGAGACCCAGTACTTC. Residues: CASSLGLRGRETQYF. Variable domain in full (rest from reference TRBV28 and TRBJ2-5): DVKVTQSSRYLVKRTGEKVFLECVQDMDHENMFWYRQDPGLGLRLIYFSYDVKMKEKGDIPEGYSVSREKKERFSLILESASTNQTSMYLCASSLGLRGRETQYFGPGTRLLVL.

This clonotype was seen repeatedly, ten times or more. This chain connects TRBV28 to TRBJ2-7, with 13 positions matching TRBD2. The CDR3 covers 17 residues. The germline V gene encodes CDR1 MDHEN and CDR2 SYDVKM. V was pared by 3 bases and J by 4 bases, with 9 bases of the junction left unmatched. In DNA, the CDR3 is TGTGCCAGCAGTTTCCCCCGGACTAGCGGGAGAAGGTACGAGCAGTACTTC. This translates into CASSFPRTSGRRYEQYF.

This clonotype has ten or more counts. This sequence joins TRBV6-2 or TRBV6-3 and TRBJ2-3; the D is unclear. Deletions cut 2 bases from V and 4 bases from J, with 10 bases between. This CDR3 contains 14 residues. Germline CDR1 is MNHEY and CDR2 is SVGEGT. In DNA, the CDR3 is TGTGCCAGCAGTTACCAGCTAGAACCAGATACGCAGTATTTT. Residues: CASSYQLEPDTQYF.

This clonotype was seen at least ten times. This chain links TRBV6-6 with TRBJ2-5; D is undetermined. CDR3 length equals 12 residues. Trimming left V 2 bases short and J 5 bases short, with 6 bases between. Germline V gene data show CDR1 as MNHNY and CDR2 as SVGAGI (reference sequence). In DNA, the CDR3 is TGTGCCAGCAGTTACAGTGAGGAGACCCAGTACTTC. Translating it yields CASSYSEETQYF.

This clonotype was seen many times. The CDR3 protein is CASSQVQAYEQYF. CDR3 DNA: TGCGCCAGCAGCCAAGTCCAGGCCTACGAGCAGTACTTC. The chain couples TRBV4-1 to TRBJ2-7; no clear D gene. Germline CDR1 and CDR2: MGHRA and YSYEKL. Between the trimmed V and J ends, which lost 1 base and 2 bases, there was a span of 6 bases. This CDR3 is built from 13 residues.

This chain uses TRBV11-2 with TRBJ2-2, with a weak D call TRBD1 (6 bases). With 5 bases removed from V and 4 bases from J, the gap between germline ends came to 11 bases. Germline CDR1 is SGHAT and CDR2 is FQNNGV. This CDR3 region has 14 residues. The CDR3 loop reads CASSPGQFTGELFF. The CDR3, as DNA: TGTGCCAGCAGCCCGGGACAATTCACCGGGGAGCTGTTTTTT.

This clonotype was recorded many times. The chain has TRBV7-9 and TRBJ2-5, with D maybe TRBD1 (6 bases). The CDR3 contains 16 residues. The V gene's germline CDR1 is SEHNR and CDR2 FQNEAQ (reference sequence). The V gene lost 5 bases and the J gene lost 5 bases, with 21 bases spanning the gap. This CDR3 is CASSPEWGPRIETQYF. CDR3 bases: TGTGCCAGCAGCCCCGAGTGGGGGCCGCGGATCGAGACCCAGTACTTC.

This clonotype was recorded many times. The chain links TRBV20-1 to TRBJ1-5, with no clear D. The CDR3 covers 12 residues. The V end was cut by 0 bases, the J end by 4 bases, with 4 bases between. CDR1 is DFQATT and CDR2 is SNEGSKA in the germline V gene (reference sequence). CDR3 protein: CSAREFNQPQHF. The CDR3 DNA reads TGCAGTGCTAGAGAGTTTAATCAGCCCCAGCATTTT.